Following are 22 T cell receptor beta chains from one sample sequenced in a study of cytotoxic CD8 clonotypes in ibrutinib-treated CLL. Clones were sequenced by immunoSEQ multiplex PCR, and TCRdb holds only the in-frame ones, with some missing. Of tens of thousands of clones in the sample, over 65% are singletons; the top ten hold roughly 20%. The sample in question was PBMCs, obtained after 24 months of ibrutinib treatment. The receptors derive from a human donor with chronic lymphocytic leukemia.

A note on this clone: Other DNA variants within this sample encode the same CDR3. The gene calls are TRBV29-1 and TRBJ2-1; 10 nucleotides align to TRBD2. The CDR3 has 13 residues. Looked up from germline, CDR1 is SQVTM and CDR2 is ANQGSEA. The J segment lost 6 bases and the V segment lost 2 bases, leaving 1 base of the junction unmatched. This chain's CDR3 is CSVERTSGNEQFF. CDR3 bases: TGCAGCGTTGAACGGACTAGCGGCAATGAGCAGTTCTTC.

V and J are TRBV4-1 and TRBJ2-3; 9 bases fit TRBD2. J gave up 6 bases and V 3 bases, and 7 bases lay outside the gene matches. The CDR3 is made up of 15 amino acids. In germline, CDR1 is MGHRA, CDR2 YSYEKL. The CDR3 reads CASSQGLAAGDTQYF. DNA for the CDR3: TGCGCCAGCAGCCAGGGACTAGCTGCTGGGGATACGCAGTATTTT.

The V gene is TRBV2, the J gene TRBJ2-4; a weak D match, TRBD1 (6 bases). The CDR3 runs 13 residues. Trimming pared 6 bases from V and 6 bases from J, leaving 12 bases between. Germline V gene sequence: CDR1 SNHLY, CDR2 FYNNEI. The CDR3 nucleotides are TGTGCCAGCAGACAGGGAGTGGGAAACATTCAGTACTTC. Its translation is CASRQGVGNIQYF.

The chain combines TRBV28 with TRBJ2-2, with a possible D match to TRBD2 (6 bases). Germline V gene data show CDR1 as MDHEN and CDR2 as SYDVKM. This CDR3 is 15 amino acids long. Between the trimmed V and J ends, which lost 2 bases and 2 bases, there was a span of 9 bases. The chain's CDR3 is CASSLGGDNTGELFF. The CDR3 DNA sequence: TGTGCCAGCAGTTTAGGCGGGGATAACACCGGGGAGCTGTTTTTT.

The V gene is TRBV9, the J gene TRBJ2-2; either TRBD1 or TRBD2 may supply D (5 bases each). CDR3 length: 15 residues. With 4 bases removed from V and 1 base from J, the gap between germline ends came to 11 bases. Germline values: CDR1 SGDLS, CDR2 YYNGEE. The CDR3 loop is CASSSGTLNTGELFF. The CDR3 DNA reads as TGTGCCAGCAGCTCCGGGACCTTGAACACCGGGGAGCTGTTTTTT.

This clone was detected once. Sequence at one end of the junction differs from germline and may be a read error. This rearrangement joins TRBV6-1 to TRBJ1-5; possible D gene TRBD1, 5 bases. This CDR3 comprises 14 residues. Per the germline V gene, CDR1 is MNHNS and CDR2 is SASEGT. In nucleotides, the CDR3 is TGTGCCAGCAGTGAAACTGGCATTAGGGTCGACAGTCGTTTT. Protein: CASSETGIRVDSRF.

The chain has TRBV4-1 and TRBJ2-1; 11 bases are a match to TRBD2. V shed 7 bases and J 5 bases; nucleotides not matched to a gene: 7. The CDR3 covers 15 residues. Looked up from germline, CDR1 is MGHRA and CDR2 is YSYEKL. CDR3 sequence reads: CASTRVAGGNNEQFF. CDR3 coding DNA: TGCGCCAGCACCAGGGTAGCGGGAGGGAACAATGAGCAGTTCTTC.

The chain couples TRBV10-2 to TRBJ2-3; 9 nucleotides align to TRBD2. This CDR3 is built from 17 residues. Germline assignment: CDR1 WSHSY and CDR2 SAAADI. V lost 6 bases to trimming and J lost 6 bases; unmatched junction nucleotides: 16. Here the CDR3 DNA reads TGCGCCAGCAGCCCGGTTACATCAGCGGGAGGTGGTGATACGCAGTATTTT. Translated: CASSPVTSAGGGDTQYF.

The chain is built from TRBV19 and TRBJ1-1; TRBD1 aligns across 7 bases. The CDR3 covers 13 residues. Germline CDR1 and CDR2: LNHDA and SQIVND (reference sequence). The ends lost 7 bases at V and 4 bases at J; junction bases unmatched: 6. CDR3 residues: CASNQGVGTEAFF. DNA of the CDR3: TGTGCCAGTAATCAGGGGGTAGGCACTGAAGCTTTCTTT.

J is TRBJ1-5 and V is TRBV25-1; tentatively, D is TRBD1 (5 bases). Per germline, CDR1 MGHDK and CDR2 SYGVNS. V dropped 0 bases and J dropped 9 bases, with 12 bases sitting between them. There are 14 residues in the CDR3. CDR3 nucleotide sequence: TGTGCCAGCAGTGAATATATCACAGGTCGGCCCCAGCATTTT. It encodes CASSEYITGRPQHF.

The genes are TRBV19 and TRBJ1-5; 7 bases agree with TRBD1. With V trimmed by 6 bases and J by 0 bases, 5 bases remained unmatched. The CDR3 is made up of 15 amino acids. The germline CDR1 and CDR2 sequences are LNHDA and SQIVND (reference sequence). For the CDR3, the DNA is TGTGCCAGTAGCGAGACAGGGTATAGCAATCAGCCCCAGCATTTT. This encodes CASSETGYSNQPQHF.

The chain employs TRBV6-5 and TRBJ2-1; no reliable D call. The CDR3 has 11 amino acids. From germline, CDR1 is MNHEY and CDR2 SVGAGI. The germline V and J ends were trimmed by 7 bases and 8 bases, with 9 bases remaining between them. The CDR3 DNA is TGTGCCAGCACCGGAAAGGATGAGCAGTTCTTC. Protein sequence: CASTGKDEQFF.

This rearrangement joins TRBV12-2 to TRBJ2-1; the tabulated D call, TRBD1, remains unverified against the DNA. TRBV12-2 is a listed pseudogene. The CDR3 contains 18 residues. The DNA for the CDR3 is TGTGCAAGTCGCTTAGATGAGAGGACAGGGTTCTCATACAATGAGCAGTTCTTC. Protein product: CASRLDERTGFSYNEQFF.

The V and J genes are TRBV5-1 and TRBJ2-1, with 12 positions matching TRBD2. CDR3 length: 17 amino acids. Germline lookup yields CDR1 SGHRS and CDR2 YFSETQ. Trimming took 3 bases from V and 7 from J; bases not matched to a gene: 11. The CDR3 nucleotides are TGCGCCAGCAGCTCATGGCTAGCGGGAGGGCCGGGTAATGAGCAGTTCTTC. This translates into CASSSWLAGGPGNEQFF.

The V and J genes are TRBV9 and TRBJ2-2; D is perhaps TRBD1 or TRBD2 (5 bases each). Germline V gene data show CDR1 as SGDLS and CDR2 as YYNGEE. The CDR3 spans 17 residues. V was shortened by 4 bases and J by 3 bases, with 19 bases between the two germline ends. CDR3 protein: CASSHLGGTAYTGELFF. CDR3 sequence (DNA): TGTGCCAGCAGCCACCTTGGGGGAACAGCCTACACCGGGGAGCTGTTTTTT. Together with reference TRBV9 and TRBJ2-2, the CDR3 gives the full variable domain: DSGVTQTPKHLITATGQRVTLRCSPRSGDLSVYWYQQSLDQGLQFLIQYYNGEERAKGNILERFSAQQFPDLHSELNLSSLELGDSALYFCASSHLGGTAYTGELFFGEGSRLTVL.

The chain employs TRBV5-1 and TRBJ1-1, with no clear D. V was trimmed by 6 bases and J by 0 bases, leaving 15 bases between them. CDR3 length equals 15 residues. Germline loops: CDR1 SGHRS, CDR2 YFSETQ. CDR3 nucleotide sequence: TGCGCCAGCACTATGGACCGACCCATGAACACTGAAGCTTTCTTT. Translating gives CASTMDRPMNTEAFF.

V is TRBV5-1 and J is TRBJ2-7; D gene ambiguous. This CDR3 has 13 residues. Germline V CDR1 and CDR2: SGHRS, YFSETQ. V shed 0 bases and J shed 2 bases, with 6 bases lying between them. This chain's CDR3 is CASSLANTYEQYF. As DNA, the CDR3 is TGCGCCAGCAGCTTGGCAAATACCTACGAGCAGTACTTC.

The chain joins TRBV11-1 to TRBJ2-5; D possibly corresponds to TRBD1 (5 bases). Germline CDR1 and CDR2: SGHAT and FQDESV (reference sequence). The V and J ends lost 1 base and 2 bases respectively, with 8 bases between them. The CDR3 is made up of 14 amino acids. The CDR3 region is CASSLGRVQETQYF. CDR3 coding DNA: TGTGCCAGCAGCTTAGGCAGGGTACAAGAGACCCAGTACTTC.

The rearrangement joins TRBV11-1 to TRBJ2-5; 7 bases line up with TRBD1. This CDR3 has 15 residues. V lost 7 bases and J lost 1; bases outside the gene matches: 9. The germline V gene encodes CDR1 SGHAT and CDR2 FQDESV (reference sequence). CDR3: CASTNPTGSQETQYF. CDR3 bases: TGTGCCAGCACCAACCCGACAGGGTCCCAAGAGACCCAGTACTTC.

This sequence joins TRBV28 and TRBJ2-7, with TRBD2 matching 9 bases. Germline values: CDR1 MDHEN, CDR2 SYDVKM. CDR3 length: 15 residues. The V and J ends lost 4 bases and 3 bases, in that order; junction bases with no gene match: 7. The CDR3 DNA follows: TGTGCCAGCAGTTGGGCTAGCGGGAACTTCTACGAGCAGTACTTC. This sequence encodes CASSWASGNFYEQYF.

The chain uses TRBV5-5 and TRBJ2-5; D gene ambiguous. The CDR3 runs to 12 residues. The V end lost 4 bases, the J end lost 4 bases, and 8 bases lay between the germline ends. CDR1 SGHKS and CDR2 YYEKEE come from the germline V gene (reference sequence). The CDR3 nucleotides read TGTGCCAGCAGCAGGGTGATAGAGACCCAGTACTTC. It yields the protein CASSRVIETQYF.

The chain is built from TRBV4-2 and TRBJ2-7, with D unresolved. V was clipped by 1 base and J by 0 bases, with 13 bases between them. CDR1 is LGHNA and CDR2 is YNFKEQ in the germline V gene. CDR3 size: 16 residues. CDR3 DNA sequence: TGTGCCAGCAGCCAAGGCCAAGGCGATACCTCCTACGAGCAGTACTTC. It encodes CASSQGQGDTSYEQYF.